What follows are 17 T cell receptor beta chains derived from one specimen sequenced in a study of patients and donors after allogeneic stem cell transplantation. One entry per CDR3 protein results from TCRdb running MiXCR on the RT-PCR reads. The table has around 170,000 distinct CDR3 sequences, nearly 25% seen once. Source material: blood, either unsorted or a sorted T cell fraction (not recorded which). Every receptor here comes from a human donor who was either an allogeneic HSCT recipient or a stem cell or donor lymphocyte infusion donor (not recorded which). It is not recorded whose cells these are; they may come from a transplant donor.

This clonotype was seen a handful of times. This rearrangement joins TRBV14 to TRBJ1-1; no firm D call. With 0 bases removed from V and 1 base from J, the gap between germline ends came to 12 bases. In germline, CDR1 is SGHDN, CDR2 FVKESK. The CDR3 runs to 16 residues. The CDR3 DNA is TGTGCCAGCAGCCAAGATAAAGGCAGAAAGAACACTGAAGCTTTCTTT. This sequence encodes CASSQDKGRKNTEAFF. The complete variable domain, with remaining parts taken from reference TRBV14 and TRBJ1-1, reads EAGVTQFPSHSVIEKGQTVTLRCDPISGHDNLYWYRRVMGKEIKFLLHFVKESKQDESGMPNNRFLAERTGGTYSTLKVQPAELEDSGVYFCASSQDKGRKNTEAFFGQGTRLTVV.

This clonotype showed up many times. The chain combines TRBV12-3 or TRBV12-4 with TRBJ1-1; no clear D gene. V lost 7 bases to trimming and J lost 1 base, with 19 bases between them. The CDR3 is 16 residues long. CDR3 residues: CASTVPRRDKNTEAFF. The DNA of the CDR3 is TGTGCCAGCACCGTCCCCCGCCGGGATAAGAACACTGAAGCTTTCTTT.

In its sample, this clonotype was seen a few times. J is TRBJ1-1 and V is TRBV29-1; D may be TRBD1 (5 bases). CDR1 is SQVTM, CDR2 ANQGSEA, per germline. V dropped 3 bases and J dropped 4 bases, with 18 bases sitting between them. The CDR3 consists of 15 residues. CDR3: CSVDSFYNGGTEAFF. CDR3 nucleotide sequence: TGCAGCGTTGACTCATTTTATAATGGGGGCACTGAAGCTTTCTTT.

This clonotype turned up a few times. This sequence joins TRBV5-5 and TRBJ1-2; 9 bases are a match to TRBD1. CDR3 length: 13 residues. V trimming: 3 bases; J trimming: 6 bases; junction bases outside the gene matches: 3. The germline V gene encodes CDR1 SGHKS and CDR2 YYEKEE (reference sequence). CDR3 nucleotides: TGTGCCAGCAGCTGGGACAGGGCAGATGGCTACACCTTC. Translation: CASSWDRADGYTF.

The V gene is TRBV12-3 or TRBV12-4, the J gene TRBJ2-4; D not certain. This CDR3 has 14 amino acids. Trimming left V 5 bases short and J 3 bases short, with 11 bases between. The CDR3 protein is CASSLGWDKNIQYF. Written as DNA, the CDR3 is TGTGCCAGCAGTCTTGGATGGGACAAAAACATTCAGTACTTC.

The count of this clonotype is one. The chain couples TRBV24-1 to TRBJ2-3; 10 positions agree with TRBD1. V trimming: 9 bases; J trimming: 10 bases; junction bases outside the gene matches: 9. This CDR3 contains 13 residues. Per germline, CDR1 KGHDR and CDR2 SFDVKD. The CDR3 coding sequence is TGTGCCACCTCCCTCGGGACAGGGGATCCGCAGTATTTT. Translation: CATSLGTGDPQYF.

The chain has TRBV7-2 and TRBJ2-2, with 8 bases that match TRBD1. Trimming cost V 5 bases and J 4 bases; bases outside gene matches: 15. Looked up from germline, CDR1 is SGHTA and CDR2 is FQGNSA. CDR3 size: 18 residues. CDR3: CASSRKPPGQGGTGELFF. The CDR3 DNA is TGTGCCAGCAGCAGAAAACCACCAGGACAGGGAGGCACCGGGGAGCTGTTTTTT.

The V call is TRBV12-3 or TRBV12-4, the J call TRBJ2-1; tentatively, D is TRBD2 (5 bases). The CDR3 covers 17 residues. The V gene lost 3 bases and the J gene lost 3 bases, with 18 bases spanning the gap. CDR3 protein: CASSFPTTRSLYNEQFF. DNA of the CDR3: TGTGCCAGCAGTTTCCCGACTACCCGTTCCCTCTACAATGAGCAGTTCTTC.

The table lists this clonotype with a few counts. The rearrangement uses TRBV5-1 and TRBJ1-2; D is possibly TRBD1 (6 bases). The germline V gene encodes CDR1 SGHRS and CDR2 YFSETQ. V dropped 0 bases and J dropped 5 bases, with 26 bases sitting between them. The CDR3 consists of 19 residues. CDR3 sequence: CASSLAIYVDRPLRYGYTF. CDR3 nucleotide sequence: TGCGCCAGCAGCTTGGCCATTTATGTCGACAGGCCCTTACGGTATGGCTACACCTTC.

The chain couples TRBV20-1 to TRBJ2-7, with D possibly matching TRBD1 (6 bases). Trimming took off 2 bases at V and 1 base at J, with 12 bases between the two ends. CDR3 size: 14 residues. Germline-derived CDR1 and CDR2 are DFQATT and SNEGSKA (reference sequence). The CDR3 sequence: CSARTDQGSYEQYF. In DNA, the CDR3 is TGCAGTGCTAGAACTGATCAGGGGTCCTACGAGCAGTACTTC.

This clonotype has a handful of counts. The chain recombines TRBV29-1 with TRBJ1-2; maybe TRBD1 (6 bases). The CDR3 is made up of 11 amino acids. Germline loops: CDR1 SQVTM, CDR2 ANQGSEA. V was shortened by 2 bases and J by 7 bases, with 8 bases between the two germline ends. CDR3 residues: CSVEYRAGYTF. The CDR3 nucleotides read TGCAGCGTTGAATACAGGGCTGGCTACACCTTC.

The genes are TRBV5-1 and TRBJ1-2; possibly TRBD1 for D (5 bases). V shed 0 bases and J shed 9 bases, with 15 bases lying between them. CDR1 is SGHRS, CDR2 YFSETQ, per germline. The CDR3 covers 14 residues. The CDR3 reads CASSLGPRESSYTF. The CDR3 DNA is TGCGCCAGCAGCTTGGGTCCCAGGGAGAGCAGCTACACCTTC.

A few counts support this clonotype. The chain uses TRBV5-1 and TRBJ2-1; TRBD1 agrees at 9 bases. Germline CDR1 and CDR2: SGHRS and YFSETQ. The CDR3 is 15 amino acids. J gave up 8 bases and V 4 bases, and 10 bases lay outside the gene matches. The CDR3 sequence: CASSPSGTGRHEQFF. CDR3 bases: TGCGCCAGCAGCCCGTCCGGGACAGGGCGGCATGAGCAGTTCTTC.

The CDR3 region is CASSQGGGTSTDTQYF. CDR3 nucleotides: TGTGCCAGCAGCCAAGGCGGGGGGACTAGCACAGATACGCAGTATTTT. The J gene is TRBJ2-3, the V gene TRBV4-2; 8 bases line up with TRBD2. The length of the CDR3 is 16 residues. The germline V gene has CDR1 LGHNA and CDR2 YNFKEQ. V lost 1 base, J lost 0 bases, and 3 bases stayed unmatched.

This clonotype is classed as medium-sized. CDR3 residues: CASSGWTGSYGYTF. The CDR3 DNA reads as TGTGCCAGCAGCGGATGGACAGGGAGCTATGGCTACACCTTC. The chain employs TRBV7-9 and TRBJ1-2; 8 positions match TRBD1. The CDR3 has 14 amino acids. Germline assignment: CDR1 SEHNR and CDR2 FQNEAQ (reference sequence). The V and J ends lost 5 bases and 4 bases, in that order; junction bases with no gene match: 6.

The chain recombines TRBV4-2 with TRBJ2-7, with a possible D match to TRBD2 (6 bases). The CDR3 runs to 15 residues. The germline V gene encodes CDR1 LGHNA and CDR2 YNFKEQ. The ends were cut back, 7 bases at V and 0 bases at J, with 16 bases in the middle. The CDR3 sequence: CASTIRDSYSYEQYF. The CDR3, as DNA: TGTGCCAGCACCATCCGGGACTCATACTCCTACGAGCAGTACTTC.

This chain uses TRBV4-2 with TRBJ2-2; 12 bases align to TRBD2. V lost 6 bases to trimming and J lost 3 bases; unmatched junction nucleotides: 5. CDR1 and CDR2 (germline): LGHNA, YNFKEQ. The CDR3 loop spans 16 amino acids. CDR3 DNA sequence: TGTGCCAGCAGTACGACTAGCGGGAGTGACACCGGGGAGCTGTTTTTT. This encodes CASSTTSGSDTGELFF.